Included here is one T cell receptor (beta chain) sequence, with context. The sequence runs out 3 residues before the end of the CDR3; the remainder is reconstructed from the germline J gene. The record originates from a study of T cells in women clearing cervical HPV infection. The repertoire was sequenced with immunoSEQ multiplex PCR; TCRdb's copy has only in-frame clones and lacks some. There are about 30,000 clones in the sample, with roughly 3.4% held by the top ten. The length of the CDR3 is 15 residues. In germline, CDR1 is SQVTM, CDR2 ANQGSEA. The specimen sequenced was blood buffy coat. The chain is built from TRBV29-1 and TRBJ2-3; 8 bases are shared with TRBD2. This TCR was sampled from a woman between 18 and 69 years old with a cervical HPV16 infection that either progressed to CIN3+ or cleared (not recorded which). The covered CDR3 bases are TGCAGCGTGGGCGGGGGCGGGAGGATTCAAGAGACG. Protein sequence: CSVGGGGRIQET. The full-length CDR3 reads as CSVGGGGRIQETQYF.